This T cell receptor beta chain was identified in a study of T cells in localized non-small cell lung cancer. Measured with immunoSEQ multiplex PCR; TCRdb has only the in-frame clones, and not every one. Of around 28,000 clones listed, 85% to 90% were seen once; the top ten hold just under 3%. CDR1 and CDR2 (germline): LNHDA, SQIVND (reference sequence). V lost 1 base, J lost 4 bases, and 18 bases lay in between. The CDR3 totals 17 residues. Findings of the study overall: Uninvolved nearby lung showed the greatest T cell clonality, exceeding that found in tumor. The study sequenced only one region of the tumor. As a result, intratumor heterogeneity could not be excluded and remains possible. Appearing in adjacent lung were a median approximately 60 of the top 100 tumor clones. Longer overall survival was seen with higher T cell density measured in blood.

Comment on this clone: Its antigen is unidentified.

This specimen was peripheral blood, taken before any cancer treatment. J is TRBJ2-3 and V is TRBV19; D uncertain. This TCR derives from a female donor over 55 with stage I lung adenocarcinoma. The CDR3 loop is CASSIGRSPARPDTQYF. CDR3 DNA: TGTGCCAGTAGTATAGGTAGGTCACCAGCAAGACCAGATACGCAGTATTTT.